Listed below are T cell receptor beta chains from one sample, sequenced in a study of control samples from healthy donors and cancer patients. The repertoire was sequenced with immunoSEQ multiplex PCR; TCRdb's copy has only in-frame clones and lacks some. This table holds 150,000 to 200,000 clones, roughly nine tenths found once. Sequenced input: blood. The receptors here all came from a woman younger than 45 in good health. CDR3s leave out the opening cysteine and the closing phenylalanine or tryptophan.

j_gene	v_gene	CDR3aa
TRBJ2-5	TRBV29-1	SAELAGGEQETQY
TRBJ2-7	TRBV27	ASSLKRPYEQY
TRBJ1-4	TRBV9	ASNRDTNEKLF
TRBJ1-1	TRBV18	ASSPQGANTEAF
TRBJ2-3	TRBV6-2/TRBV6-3	ASSRLAIDADTQY
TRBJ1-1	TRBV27	ASSLTRNTEAF
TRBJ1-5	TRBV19	ASTPRGQNQPQH
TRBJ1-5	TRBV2	ASSEALNRNSNQPQH
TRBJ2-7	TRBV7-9	ASSLTDPPSYEQY
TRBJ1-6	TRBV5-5	ASSSGNFNSPLH